This T cell receptor beta chain is drawn from a study of T cells in localized non-small cell lung cancer (TCRdb year 2020). Background on the whole study: Comparing tumors with uninvolved tumor-adjacent lungs, the study looked at the T cell repertoires of over 200 patients with early-stage NSCLC. Of the NSCLC patients, around 130 were male and 107 were female, and the mean age was around 66 years. All 230 or so NSCLC patients in the cohort were treatment-naive and had localized lung tumors that were resected. Overall study outcomes, separate from this receptor: Because multi-region sequencing of the tumors was not done, intratumor heterogeneity could not be ruled out. Higher blood T cell density associated with longer overall survival, while higher adjacent-lung clonality associated with shorter survival. Since the design was exploratory, TCR variables were selected using unadjusted p-values with no false-discovery rate correction. A median of about 55 of the top 100 tumor clones were detected in paired uninvolved adjacent lung, and around 30 of these tumor clones were also found among the top 100 clones of the paired uninvolved adjacent lung. Uninvolved tumor-adjacent lung showed the highest T cell clonality, higher than tumor, which suggests more focused antigenic responses in the uninvolved tumor-adjacent lung.

At diagnosis, peripheral blood, uninvolved tumor-adjacent lung and tumor were collected and stored as a combination of fresh-frozen and FFPE material. Blood samples were analyzed as peripheral blood mononuclear cells for TCR repertoire profiling. CDR1 and CDR2 were assigned from the germline V gene as KGHSH and LQKENI. Trimming removed 3 bases from V and 0 bases from J; the gene matches leave 5 bases unexplained. There are 16 amino acids in the CDR3, from cysteine to phenylalanine inclusive. The read is trimmed to its CDR3 DNA, 48 bases read in frame from base 1. TCR beta CDR3 regions were sequenced from DNA using the immunoSEQ Assay. The paper's data handling went like this. To compute T cell density, TCR beta template counts were normalized to usable DNA, which was estimated by amplifying housekeeping genes. Richness was estimated using the preseqR package, with extrapolation to 400,000 templates for PBMC samples and to 120,000 templates for tissue samples. Clonality was defined by subtracting Pielou's evenness from one. To identify tissue-enriched TCRs, differential abundance testing was run on productive amino-acid clonotypes with a minimum total count of 5 and an alpha of 0.1. The Jaccard Index and the Morisita Overlap Index were used to measure how much the repertoires overlapped between compartments. GLIPH grouped TCR beta CDR3s together with public tetramer-defined viral CDR3s, and a viral motif had to include at least three viral sequences and also show V-gene enrichment. Not all clones reach the TCRdb copy of this immuneACCESS table, which keeps in-frame sequences only. Checked studies attribute under half of the gap to unresolved V genes and leave the rest unexplained. The DNA gave D and trimming, while V, J and clone size come from that table. Present in this sample are about 25,000 clones, more than 85% of which were seen just once. The ten largest clonotypes hold 12% to 15% of the sample.

This clone occurred once. There is no known antigen for this receptor. Per-base qualities were not stored, and no clone one base away is much larger. The chain uses TRBV18 and TRBJ2-1; TRBD1 matches 7 bases in the middle. The origin of this receptor is a man aged 40 to 75 with stage III squamous cell lung carcinoma. The sample in question was peripheral blood, obtained before any cancer treatment. CDR3 region: CASSPSNRGSYNEQFF. The base sequence is TGTGCCAGCTCACCGTCGAACAGGGGCTCCTACAATGAGCAGTTCTTC.